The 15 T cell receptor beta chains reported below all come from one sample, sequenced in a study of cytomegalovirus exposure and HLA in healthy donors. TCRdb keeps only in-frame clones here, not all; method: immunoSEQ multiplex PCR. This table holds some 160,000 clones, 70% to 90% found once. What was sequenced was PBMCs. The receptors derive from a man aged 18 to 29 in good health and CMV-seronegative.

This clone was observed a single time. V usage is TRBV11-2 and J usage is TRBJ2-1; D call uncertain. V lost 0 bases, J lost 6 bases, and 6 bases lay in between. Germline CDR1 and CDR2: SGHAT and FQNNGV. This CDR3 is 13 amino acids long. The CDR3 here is CASSLDLLNEQFF. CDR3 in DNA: TGTGCCAGCAGCTTAGACCTCCTCAATGAGCAGTTCTTC.

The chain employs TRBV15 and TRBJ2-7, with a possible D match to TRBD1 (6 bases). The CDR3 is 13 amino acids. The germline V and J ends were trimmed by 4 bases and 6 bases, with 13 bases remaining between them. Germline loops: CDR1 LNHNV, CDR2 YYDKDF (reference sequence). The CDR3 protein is CATSTNRVGEQYF. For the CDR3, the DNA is TGTGCCACCAGCACGAACAGGGTGGGCGAGCAGTACTTC.

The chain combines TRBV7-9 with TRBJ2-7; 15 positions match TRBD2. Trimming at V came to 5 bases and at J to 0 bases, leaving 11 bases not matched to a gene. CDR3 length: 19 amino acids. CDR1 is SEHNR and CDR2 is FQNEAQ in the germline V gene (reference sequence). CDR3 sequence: CASSLIRGLAGGFSYEQYF. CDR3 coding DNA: TGTGCCAGCAGCCTCATCAGGGGACTAGCGGGAGGATTCTCCTACGAGCAGTACTTC.

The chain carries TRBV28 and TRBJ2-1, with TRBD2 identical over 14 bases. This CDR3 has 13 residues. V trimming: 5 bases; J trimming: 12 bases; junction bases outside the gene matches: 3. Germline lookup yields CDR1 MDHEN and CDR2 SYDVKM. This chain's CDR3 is CASSGTSGRWQFF. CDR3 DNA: TGTGCCAGCAGTGGGACTAGCGGGAGATGGCAGTTCTTC.

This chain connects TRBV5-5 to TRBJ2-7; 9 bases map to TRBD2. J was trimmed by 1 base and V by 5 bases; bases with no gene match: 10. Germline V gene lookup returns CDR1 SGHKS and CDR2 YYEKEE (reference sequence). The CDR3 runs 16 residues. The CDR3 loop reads CASRGPLAGSSYEQYF. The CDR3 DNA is TGTGCCAGCAGGGGGCCTCTAGCGGGAAGTTCCTACGAGCAGTACTTC.

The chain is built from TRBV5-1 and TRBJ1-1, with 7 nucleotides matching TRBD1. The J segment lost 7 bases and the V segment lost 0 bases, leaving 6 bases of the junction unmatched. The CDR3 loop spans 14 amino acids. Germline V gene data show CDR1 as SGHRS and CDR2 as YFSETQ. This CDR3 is CASSLGTGRVEAFF. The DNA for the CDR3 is TGCGCCAGCAGCTTGGGGACAGGTAGGGTTGAAGCTTTCTTT.

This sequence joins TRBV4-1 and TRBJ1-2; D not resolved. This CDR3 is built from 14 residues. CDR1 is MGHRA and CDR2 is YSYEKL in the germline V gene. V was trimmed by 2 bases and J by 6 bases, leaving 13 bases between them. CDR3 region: CASSQLVRSHGYTF. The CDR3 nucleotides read TGCGCCAGCAGCCAATTGGTGAGGTCCCATGGCTACACCTTC.

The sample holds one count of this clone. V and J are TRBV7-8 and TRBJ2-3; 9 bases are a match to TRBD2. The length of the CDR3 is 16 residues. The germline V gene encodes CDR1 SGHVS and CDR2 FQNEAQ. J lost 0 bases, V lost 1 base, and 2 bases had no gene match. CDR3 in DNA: TGTGCCAGCAGCTTAGGACTAGCGGATAGCACAGATACGCAGTATTTT. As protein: CASSLGLADSTDTQYF.

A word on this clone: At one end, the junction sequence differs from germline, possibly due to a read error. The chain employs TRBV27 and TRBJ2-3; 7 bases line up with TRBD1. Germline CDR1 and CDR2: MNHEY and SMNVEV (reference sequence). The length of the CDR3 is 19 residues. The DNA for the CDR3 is TGTGCCAGCAGTCCTCTAACGGTCGCAATCCTAGGGGGCACGGATACGCAGTATTTT. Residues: CASSPLTVAILGGTDTQYF.

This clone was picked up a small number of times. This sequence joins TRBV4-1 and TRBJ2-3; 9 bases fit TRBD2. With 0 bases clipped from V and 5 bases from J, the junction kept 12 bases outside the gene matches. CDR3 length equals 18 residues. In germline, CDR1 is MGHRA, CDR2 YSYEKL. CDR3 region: CASSQDKASGVRRDTQYF. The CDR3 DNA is TGCGCCAGCAGCCAAGATAAGGCTAGCGGGGTCCGTCGAGATACGCAGTATTTT.

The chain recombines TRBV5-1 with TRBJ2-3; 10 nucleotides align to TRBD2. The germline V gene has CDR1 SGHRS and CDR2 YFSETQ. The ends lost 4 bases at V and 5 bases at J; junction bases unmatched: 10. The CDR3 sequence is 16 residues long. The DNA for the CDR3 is TGCGCCAGCAGCCTCTCCACTAGCGGGGTTTTAGATACGCAGTATTTT. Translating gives CASSLSTSGVLDTQYF.

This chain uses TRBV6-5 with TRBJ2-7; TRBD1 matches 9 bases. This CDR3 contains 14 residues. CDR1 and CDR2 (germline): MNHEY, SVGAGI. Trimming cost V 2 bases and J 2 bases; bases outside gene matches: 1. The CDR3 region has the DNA TGTGCCAGCAGTTACGGGACAGGGACCTACGAGCAGTACTTC. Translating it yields CASSYGTGTYEQYF.

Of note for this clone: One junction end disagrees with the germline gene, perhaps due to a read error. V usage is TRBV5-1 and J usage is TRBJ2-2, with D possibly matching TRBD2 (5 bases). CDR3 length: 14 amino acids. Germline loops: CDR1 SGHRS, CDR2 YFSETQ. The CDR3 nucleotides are TGCGCCACCAGCGAGGGCGGGAACACCGGGGAGCTGTTTTTT. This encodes CATSEGGNTGELFF.

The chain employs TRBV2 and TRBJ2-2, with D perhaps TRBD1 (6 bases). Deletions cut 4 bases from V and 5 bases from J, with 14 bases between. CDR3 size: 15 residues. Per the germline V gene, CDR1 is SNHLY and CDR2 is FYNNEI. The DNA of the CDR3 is TGTGCCAGCAGTGTTGGACAGCTGGGGACCGGGGAGCTGTTTTTT. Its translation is CASSVGQLGTGELFF.

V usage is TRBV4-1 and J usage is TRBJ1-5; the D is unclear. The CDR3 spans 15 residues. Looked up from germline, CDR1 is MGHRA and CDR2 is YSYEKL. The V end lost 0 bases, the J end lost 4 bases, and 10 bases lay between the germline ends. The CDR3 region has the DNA TGCGCCAGCAGCCAAGATGGTCGGGAGAATCAGCCCCAGCATTTT. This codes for CASSQDGRENQPQHF.